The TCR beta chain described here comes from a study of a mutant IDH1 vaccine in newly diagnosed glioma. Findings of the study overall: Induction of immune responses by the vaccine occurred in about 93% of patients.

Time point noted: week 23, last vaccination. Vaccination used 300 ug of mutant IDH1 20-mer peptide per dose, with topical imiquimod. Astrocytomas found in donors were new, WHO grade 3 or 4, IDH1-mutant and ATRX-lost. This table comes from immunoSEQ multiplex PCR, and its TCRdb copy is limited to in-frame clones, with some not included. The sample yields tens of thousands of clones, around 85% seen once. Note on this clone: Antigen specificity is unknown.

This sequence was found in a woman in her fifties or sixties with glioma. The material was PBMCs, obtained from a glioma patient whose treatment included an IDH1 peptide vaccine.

This CDR3 is CATQDSNQPQHF. The CDR3 DNA sequence: TGTGCCACCCAAGATAGCAATCAGCCCCAGCATTTT. The genes are TRBV19 and TRBJ1-5; D not resolved. Germline assignment: CDR1 LNHDA and CDR2 SQIVND (reference sequence). V dropped 10 bases and J dropped 0 bases, with 7 bases sitting between them. The CDR3 covers 12 residues.